Listed below are T cell receptor beta chains from one sample, sequenced in a study of CD4 T cells in relation to SARS-CoV-2 and coronaviruses. Generated by immunoSEQ multiplex PCR, the TCRdb table keeps only in-frame clones and is missing some. The data contain roughly 63,000 clones, approximately 94% of them singletons. Sequencing used naive CD4+ T cells from PBMCs. Every receptor here comes from a human donor in good health. Each CDR3 is given with its conserved first and last residue. The order of the fields is J gene, D gene, clone size, V gene, CDR3 DNA, CDR3 protein. A D gene is named only where the DNA matches it firmly. Clone size is shown for a subset of rows, as once, few, many or a class of expanded clone.

j_call: TRBJ2-5
d_call: .
clone_size: .
v_call: TRBV6-5
cdr3_nt: TGTGCCAGCAGTTACCTTACGGGGTCATGGGAGACCCAGTACTTC
cdr3_aa: CASSYLTGSWETQYF

j_call: TRBJ1-5
d_call: .
clone_size: .
v_call: TRBV18
cdr3_nt: TGTGCCAGCTCGCCTCGGGATGTGGATCAGCCCCAGCATTTT
cdr3_aa: CASSPRDVDQPQHF

j_call: TRBJ1-2
d_call: TRBD1
clone_size: .
v_call: TRBV28
cdr3_nt: TGTGCCAGCAGTCAGACAGGGGGCCCTGGCTACACCTTC
cdr3_aa: CASSQTGGPGYTF

j_call: TRBJ1-1
d_call: .
clone_size: .
v_call: TRBV29-1
cdr3_nt: TGCAGCGTTGAAGGGAGGGCAGTCGAAGCTTTCTTT
cdr3_aa: CSVEGRAVEAFF

j_call: TRBJ1-6
d_call: .
clone_size: once
v_call: TRBV5-1
cdr3_nt: TGCGCCAGCCATCAGGAAATCTCGGGATCACCCCTCCACTTT
cdr3_aa: CASHQEISGSPLHF

j_call: TRBJ2-1
d_call: TRBD2
clone_size: .
v_call: TRBV6-5
cdr3_nt: TGTGCCAGCAGTTACGGGAGCGGGGGCTCCTACAATGAGCAGTTCTTC
cdr3_aa: CASSYGSGGSYNEQFF

j_call: TRBJ1-2
d_call: .
clone_size: .
v_call: TRBV28
cdr3_nt: TGTGCCAGCACGACAGGCGCCTATGGCTACACCTTC
cdr3_aa: CASTTGAYGYTF

j_call: TRBJ2-1
d_call: TRBD2
clone_size: .
v_call: TRBV28
cdr3_nt: TGTGCCAGCAGCTTACGGACTAGCGCGGCCTACAATGAGCAGTTCTTC
cdr3_aa: CASSLRTSAAYNEQFF

j_call: TRBJ2-6
d_call: .
clone_size: once
v_call: TRBV5-1
cdr3_nt: TGCGCCAGCAGCTTGCCTGGGGCCAACGTCCTGACTTTC
cdr3_aa: CASSLPGANVLTF

j_call: TRBJ1-1
d_call: TRBD1
clone_size: .
v_call: TRBV5-6
cdr3_nt: TGTGCCAGCAGCCAAACAGACAGGGGGCGGGGAGCTTTCTTT
cdr3_aa: CASSQTDRGRGAFF

j_call: TRBJ2-7
d_call: TRBD2
clone_size: .
v_call: TRBV5-6
cdr3_nt: TGTGCCAGCAGCTTGGTTCTAGCGGGCATTTCCTACGAGCAGTACTTC
cdr3_aa: CASSLVLAGISYEQYF

j_call: TRBJ1-6
d_call: .
clone_size: .
v_call: TRBV6-5
cdr3_nt: TGTGCCAGCAGTTACTCTCAACTTCCGGGACGCGCACCCCTCCACTTT
cdr3_aa: CASSYSQLPGRAPLHF

j_call: TRBJ2-1
d_call: TRBD2
clone_size: .
v_call: TRBV19
cdr3_nt: TGTGCCAGTAGCTCTACCGGGACTATCGTTAACAATGAGCAGTTCTTC
cdr3_aa: CASSSTGTIVNNEQFF

j_call: TRBJ2-3
d_call: .
clone_size: .
v_call: TRBV5-1
cdr3_nt: TGCGCCAGCAGCTTGGTTCGGGGGCAGTCAGATACGCAGTATTTT
cdr3_aa: CASSLVRGQSDTQYF

j_call: TRBJ2-3
d_call: .
clone_size: .
v_call: TRBV27
cdr3_nt: TGTGCCAGCAGTCCCCCTGGGTCCTTAAATACGCAGTATTTT
cdr3_aa: CASSPPGSLNTQYF

j_call: TRBJ2-7
d_call: .
clone_size: .
v_call: TRBV20-1
cdr3_nt: TGCAGTGCTAGGGAATCCTACGAGCAGTACTTC
cdr3_aa: CSARESYEQYF

j_call: TRBJ1-5
d_call: .
clone_size: once
v_call: TRBV24-1
cdr3_nt: TGTGCCACCAGTGCCGGGCAGGGGATGACGCCCCAGCATTTT
cdr3_aa: CATSAGQGMTPQHF

j_call: TRBJ2-7
d_call: TRBD2
clone_size: once
v_call: TRBV20-1
cdr3_nt: TGCAGTGCTAGTAGACTAGCGGGAGGGAACTACGAGCAGTACTTC
cdr3_aa: CSASRLAGGNYEQYF

j_call: TRBJ1-5
d_call: TRBD1
clone_size: .
v_call: TRBV24-1
cdr3_nt: TGTGCCACCAGTGACTGGACAGGGGGCGATCAGCCCCAGCATTTT
cdr3_aa: CATSDWTGGDQPQHF

j_call: TRBJ2-4
d_call: .
clone_size: .
v_call: TRBV2
cdr3_nt: TGTGCCAGCAGTCGTCAGGAAACTCTAACCAAAAACATTCAGTACTTC
cdr3_aa: CASSRQETLTKNIQYF

j_call: TRBJ2-6
d_call: TRBD2
clone_size: .
v_call: TRBV4-1
cdr3_nt: TGCGCCAGCAGCCCGAGACTAGCGGGAGGTAGCTCTGGGGCCAACGTCCTGACTTTC
cdr3_aa: CASSPRLAGGSSGANVLTF

j_call: TRBJ2-7
d_call: TRBD1
clone_size: .
v_call: TRBV29-1
cdr3_nt: TGCAGCGGGGCCGTAGGACAGGGCGACCACGAGCAGTACTTC
cdr3_aa: CSGAVGQGDHEQYF

j_call: TRBJ2-1
d_call: .
clone_size: .
v_call: TRBV30
cdr3_nt: TGTGCCTGGAGTGGCCGGGCTGTGGAGTTCTTC
cdr3_aa: CAWSGRAVEFF

j_call: TRBJ2-1
d_call: TRBD2
clone_size: .
v_call: TRBV6-6
cdr3_nt: TGTGCCAGCAAATGGGGACTAGATTACAATGAGCAGTTCTTC
cdr3_aa: CASKWGLDYNEQFF

j_call: TRBJ2-3
d_call: TRBD1
clone_size: .
v_call: TRBV30
cdr3_nt: TGTGCCTGGAGCCGGACAGGGACCACAGATACGCAGTATTTT
cdr3_aa: CAWSRTGTTDTQYF

j_call: TRBJ1-1
d_call: .
clone_size: .
v_call: TRBV5-4
cdr3_nt: TGTGCCAGCAGCTCCCCCGGGACACTGAACACTGAAGCTTTCTTT
cdr3_aa: CASSSPGTLNTEAFF

j_call: TRBJ1-2
d_call: .
clone_size: .
v_call: TRBV19
cdr3_nt: TGTGCCAGGCTACGCGACGGGGAGGACTATGGCTACACCTTC
cdr3_aa: CARLRDGEDYGYTF

j_call: TRBJ1-3
d_call: TRBD1
clone_size: .
v_call: TRBV19
cdr3_nt: TGTGCCAGTAGAGGGACAGGGTCTGGAAACACCATATATTTT
cdr3_aa: CASRGTGSGNTIYF

j_call: TRBJ1-4
d_call: .
clone_size: few
v_call: TRBV7-9
cdr3_nt: TGTGCCAGCAGCCAGAGACAGAATCCCAATGAAAAACTGTTTTTT
cdr3_aa: CASSQRQNPNEKLFF

j_call: TRBJ2-5
d_call: .
clone_size: .
v_call: TRBV5-1
cdr3_nt: TGCGCCAGCAGCCCTAGCGGGGCAGGGGGCGCGGGAGAGACCCAGTACTTC
cdr3_aa: CASSPSGAGGAGETQYF

j_call: TRBJ2-3
d_call: .
clone_size: .
v_call: TRBV28
cdr3_nt: TGTGCCAGCAGTTTGGGGCCCGACAGCACAGATACGCAGTATTTT
cdr3_aa: CASSLGPDSTDTQYF

j_call: TRBJ2-2
d_call: TRBD2
clone_size: .
v_call: TRBV24-1
cdr3_nt: TGTGCCACCAGTGATTTGGGGATCTGGCAGTCCAATAGCGGGAGAGGGGCCGGGGAGCTGTTTTTT
cdr3_aa: CATSDLGIWQSNSGRGAGELFF

j_call: TRBJ1-2
d_call: TRBD1
clone_size: .
v_call: TRBV18
cdr3_nt: TGTGCCAGCTCACCGGGGACAGACTATGGCTACACCTTC
cdr3_aa: CASSPGTDYGYTF

j_call: TRBJ2-3
d_call: TRBD2
clone_size: .
v_call: TRBV25-1
cdr3_nt: TGTGCCAGCAGTGAGCTGGGCGGGAGGGGGACAGATACGCAGTATTTT
cdr3_aa: CASSELGGRGTDTQYF

j_call: TRBJ2-3
d_call: .
clone_size: .
v_call: TRBV3-1/TRBV3-2
cdr3_nt: TGTGCCAGCAGCCAAGATGGGGCCGGGGCTAGCACAGATACGCAGTATTTT
cdr3_aa: CASSQDGAGASTDTQYF

j_call: TRBJ2-7
d_call: .
clone_size: .
v_call: TRBV21-1
cdr3_nt: TGTGCCAGCAGCATACTCCTGGGGCAGTACTTC
cdr3_aa: CASSILLGQYF

j_call: TRBJ1-2
d_call: .
clone_size: .
v_call: TRBV5-1
cdr3_nt: TGCGCCAGCAGCTTGACAGTCCTGAGGGATGGCTACACCTTC
cdr3_aa: CASSLTVLRDGYTF

j_call: TRBJ2-1
d_call: TRBD2
clone_size: .
v_call: TRBV6-6
cdr3_nt: TGTGCCAGCAGCCCCGGAAATAGCGGGAGTAATGAGCAGTTCTTC
cdr3_aa: CASSPGNSGSNEQFF

j_call: TRBJ1-5
d_call: .
clone_size: .
v_call: TRBV6-9
cdr3_nt: TGTGCCAGCAGTTACCTGGACGGCCCTAGGGAGCCCCAGCATTTT
cdr3_aa: CASSYLDGPREPQHF

j_call: TRBJ2-2
d_call: .
clone_size: .
v_call: TRBV18
cdr3_nt: TGTGCCAGCTCACATGACACCGGGGAGCTGTTTTTT
cdr3_aa: CASSHDTGELFF

j_call: TRBJ2-3
d_call: .
clone_size: .
v_call: TRBV2
cdr3_nt: TGTGCCAGCAGTGAGGTCGCTAGGGGATATACGCAGTATTTT
cdr3_aa: CASSEVARGYTQYF

j_call: TRBJ2-7
d_call: .
clone_size: .
v_call: TRBV7-7
cdr3_nt: TGTGCCAGCAGCCCCCTGGGGTCAGGGAGTTACGAGCAGTACTTC
cdr3_aa: CASSPLGSGSYEQYF

j_call: TRBJ2-6
d_call: TRBD1
clone_size: once
v_call: TRBV28
cdr3_nt: TGTGCCAGCAGTTTTTCGGGACAGGGGTCTTTTAGGTGGGCCAACGTCCTGACTTTC
cdr3_aa: CASSFSGQGSFRWANVLTF

j_call: TRBJ1-1
d_call: .
clone_size: .
v_call: TRBV2
cdr3_nt: TGTGCCAGCAGTGAAATCTGGGGTACTGAAGCTTTCTTT
cdr3_aa: CASSEIWGTEAFF

j_call: TRBJ1-1
d_call: .
clone_size: .
v_call: TRBV6-1
cdr3_nt: TGTGCCAGCAGTGAATTACCCCGGACGGGAGTAACTGAAGCTTTCTTT
cdr3_aa: CASSELPRTGVTEAFF

j_call: TRBJ2-7
d_call: TRBD2
clone_size: .
v_call: TRBV27
cdr3_nt: TGTGCCAGCAGTTTATCGGCTGGGGGGAGGGCCTACGAGCAGTACTTC
cdr3_aa: CASSLSAGGRAYEQYF

j_call: TRBJ1-2
d_call: .
clone_size: .
v_call: TRBV28
cdr3_nt: TGTGCCAGCAGTTTATTACAGGGAAGCTACACCTTC
cdr3_aa: CASSLLQGSYTF

j_call: TRBJ1-1
d_call: .
clone_size: .
v_call: TRBV6-5
cdr3_nt: TGTGCCAGCAAGTTGTTGGGGGGCACTGAAGCTTTCTTT
cdr3_aa: CASKLLGGTEAFF

j_call: TRBJ1-5
d_call: .
clone_size: .
v_call: TRBV27
cdr3_nt: TGTGCCAGCAGTTTAAGTTTCGGCCATAGGGGCAATCAGCCCCAGCATTTT
cdr3_aa: CASSLSFGHRGNQPQHF

j_call: TRBJ1-4
d_call: .
clone_size: once
v_call: TRBV28
cdr3_nt: TGTGCCAGCCGCCTGAGAGGAGAAAAACTGTTTTTT
cdr3_aa: CASRLRGEKLFF

j_call: TRBJ2-7
d_call: .
clone_size: once
v_call: TRBV21-1
cdr3_nt: TGTGCCAGCAGCAAATACTTCACCGCTTACTTC
cdr3_aa: CASSKYFTAYF

j_call: TRBJ2-7
d_call: .
clone_size: once
v_call: TRBV6-5
cdr3_nt: TGTGCCAGCAGAAGGGACACCCGGGTTAATTACGAGCAGTACTTC
cdr3_aa: CASRRDTRVNYEQYF

j_call: TRBJ2-7
d_call: .
clone_size: .
v_call: TRBV3-1/TRBV3-2
cdr3_nt: TGTGCCAGCAGCAGGGGCTACGAGCAGTACTTC
cdr3_aa: CASSRGYEQYF

j_call: TRBJ1-1
d_call: .
clone_size: .
v_call: TRBV20-1
cdr3_nt: TGCAGTGCTACAGGGTGGCGAGCTTTCTTT
cdr3_aa: CSATGWRAFF

j_call: TRBJ2-3
d_call: TRBD2
clone_size: .
v_call: TRBV7-3
cdr3_nt: TGTGCCAGCAGCCTAATAGCGGGAAAGGTGGCAGATACGCAGTATTTT
cdr3_aa: CASSLIAGKVADTQYF